The present entry profiles one T cell receptor beta chain with its context. Its antigen is currently unknown. This record comes from a study of CD8+ T cells in alopecia areata. Study-wide results and limits: The study found TCR sharing across patients less clear than in mice, possibly for HLA reasons. Clonality was higher in lesional than normal scalp, especially in alopecia totalis/universalis.

RNA, once extracted, was reverse transcribed into cDNA for use as the sequencing template. Generated by immunoSEQ multiplex PCR, the TCRdb table keeps only in-frame clones and is missing some. The repertoire consists of 200,000 or so clones, with about 61% occurring once and the leading ten covering approximately 4.9%. Material for sequencing was CD8+ T cells sorted from blood. This receptor was obtained from a human donor in good health.

This CDR3 is CASSQDEAGGNYNEQFF. The CDR3 coding sequence is TGCGCCAGCAGCCAAGATGAAGCGGGGGGAAACTACAATGAGCAGTTCTTC. The chain has TRBV4-1 and TRBJ2-1; 9 bases map to TRBD2. CDR1 and CDR2 from the germline V gene are MGHRA and YSYEKL. With V trimmed by 0 bases and J by 3 bases, 6 bases remained unmatched. This CDR3 contains 17 residues.